These 27 T cell receptor beta chains were sequenced from one sample in a study of blood T cell repertoires in COVID-19. Assay used: immunoSEQ multiplex PCR; TCRdb lists only in-frame clones, some missing. Seen here are about 81,000 clones, almost 85% observed once, and the top ten hold 7.4%. The specimen sequenced was peripheral blood. The source of these receptors is a human donor in a cohort sampled during active COVID-19.

The V and J genes are TRBV29-1 and TRBJ2-5, with 7 nucleotides matching TRBD1. With V trimmed by 5 bases and J by 1 base, 1 base remained unmatched. The germline CDR1 and CDR2 sequences are SQVTM and ANQGSEA. CDR3 size: 12 residues. CDR3 in DNA: TGCAGCGTTAGACAGGGCCAAGAGACCCAGTACTTC. It encodes CSVRQGQETQYF.

The V call is TRBV5-4, the J call TRBJ1-2; a possible D gene is TRBD1 (5 bases). The V gene's germline CDR1 is SGHNT and CDR2 YYREEE (reference sequence). Trimming removed 1 base from V and 1 base from J, with 11 bases in between. The CDR3 contains 15 residues. The CDR3 DNA follows: TGTGCCAGCAGCTTGTCCACGGGGGTTAACTATGGCTACACCTTC. Translating gives CASSLSTGVNYGYTF.

V gene TRBV23-1 combines with J gene TRBJ2-3, with 15 nucleotides matching TRBD2. TRBV23-1 is known as an ORF, though its function is uncertain. This CDR3 is built from 16 residues. The V segment lost 3 bases and the J segment 6 bases; nucleotides outside the gene matches: 4. The CDR3 sequence is CASSHRTSGGVDTQYF. The CDR3, as DNA: TGCGCCAGCAGTCATAGGACTAGCGGGGGGGTGGATACGCAGTATTTT.

The chain recombines TRBV5-4 with TRBJ2-7; D is unresolved. The CDR3 sequence is 15 residues long. Germline assignment: CDR1 SGHNT and CDR2 YYREEE (reference sequence). V was shortened by 0 bases and J by 2 bases, with 12 bases between the two germline ends. The CDR3 nucleotides read TGTGCCAGCAGCTTGGGTTGGCCGTCCCCCTACGAGCAGTACTTC. It translates to CASSLGWPSPYEQYF. Full variable domain (outside the CDR3, taken from reference TRBV5-4 and TRBJ2-7): ETGVTQSPTHLIKTRGQQVTLRCSSQSGHNTVSWYQQALGQGPQFIFQYYREEENGRGNFPPRFSGLQFPNYSSELNVNALELDDSALYLCASSLGWPSPYEQYFGPGTRLTVT.

The V call is TRBV5-4, the J call TRBJ1-1; weak D call: TRBD1 (5 bases). CDR1 is SGHNT and CDR2 is YYREEE in the germline V gene (reference sequence). With 1 base removed from V and 1 base from J, the gap between germline ends came to 11 bases. The CDR3 sequence is 15 residues long. CDR3 bases: TGTGCCAGCAGCTTGCCAACAACAGGGAACACTGAAGCTTTCTTT. Protein: CASSLPTTGNTEAFF.

The chain has TRBV27 and TRBJ2-2; tentative D call: TRBD2 (6 bases). Germline CDR1 reads MNHEY; CDR2 reads SMNVEV (reference sequence). V lost 5 bases, J lost 6 bases, and 10 bases lay in between. The CDR3 consists of 13 residues. The CDR3 nucleotides are TGTGCCAGCAGTGGAGCGGGCCCCGGGGAGCTGTTTTTT. Translation gives CASSGAGPGELFF.

The gene calls are TRBV3-1 (or the pseudogene TRBV3-2) and TRBJ2-5; 8 bases line up with TRBD2. This CDR3 has 13 amino acids. With V trimmed by 6 bases and J by 5 bases, 5 bases remained unmatched. Germline CDR1 LGHDT, CDR2 YNNKEL (reference sequence). Here the CDR3 reads CASRDGGAETQYF. CDR3 bases: TGTGCCAGCAGGGACGGGGGGGCTGAGACCCAGTACTTC.

The rearrangement uses TRBV19 and TRBJ1-5; tentative D call: TRBD1 (5 bases). Germline V gene sequence: CDR1 LNHDA, CDR2 SQIVND (reference sequence). This CDR3 has 14 residues. Trimming left V 3 bases short and J 2 bases short, with 8 bases between. The DNA of the CDR3 is TGTGCCAGTAGTATCCGGGGGGGCAATCAGCCCCAGCATTTT. Its translation is CASSIRGGNQPQHF.

This chain connects TRBV24-1 to TRBJ1-2, with a weak D call TRBD1 (5 bases). Germline loops: CDR1 KGHDR, CDR2 SFDVKD. This CDR3 spans 16 amino acids. The ends were cut back, 7 bases at V and 3 bases at J, with 20 bases in the middle. CDR3 in DNA: TGTGCCACCAGGAGGCGACAGTCCCCTCATTACTATGGCTACACCTTC. Its protein is CATRRRQSPHYYGYTF.

The chain is built from TRBV9 and TRBJ2-1, with TRBD2 identical over 12 bases. The germline V gene has CDR1 SGDLS and CDR2 YYNGEE. Trimming cost V 3 bases and J 5 bases; bases outside gene matches: 6. The CDR3 sequence is 16 residues long. CDR3 residues: CASSARTSGANNEQFF. DNA for the CDR3: TGTGCCAGCAGCGCCCGGACTAGCGGGGCGAACAATGAGCAGTTCTTC.

For the CDR3, the DNA is TGTGCCAGCAGTAACCGACTGCCTTCCTACGAGCAGTACTTC. Translation: CASSNRLPSYEQYF. This chain joins TRBV6-5 and TRBJ2-7; D gene ambiguous. This CDR3 has 14 residues. The germline CDR1 and CDR2 sequences are MNHEY and SVGAGI. Deletions cut 5 bases from V and 1 base from J, with 12 bases between.

J is TRBJ2-7 and V is TRBV11-1, with no clear D. Trimming cost V 5 bases and J 0 bases, with 11 bases left between them. Germline lookup yields CDR1 SGHAT and CDR2 FQDESV (reference sequence). The CDR3 has 14 amino acids. CDR3 sequence (DNA): TGTGCCAGCAGCCCCCCACCAGGCTCCTACGAGCAGTACTTC. Its translation: CASSPPPGSYEQYF.

J is TRBJ2-5 and V is TRBV9, with 12 bases identical to TRBD1. The V and J ends lost 5 bases and 5 bases, in that order; junction bases with no gene match: 13. The CDR3 extends over 17 amino acids. The germline CDR1 and CDR2 sequences are SGDLS and YYNGEE. The CDR3 region is CASSAPLGDRGRETQYF. The CDR3 DNA reads TGTGCCAGCAGTGCCCCGCTTGGGGACAGGGGGCGTGAGACCCAGTACTTC. Using reference TRBV9 and TRBJ2-5 for the parts outside the CDR3, the full variable domain is DSGVTQTPKHLITATGQRVTLRCSPRSGDLSVYWYQQSLDQGLQFLIQYYNGEERAKGNILERFSAQQFPDLHSELNLSSLELGDSALYFCASSAPLGDRGRETQYFGPGTRLLVL.

This clone was seen only a few times. The V and J genes are TRBV7-6 and TRBJ1-3, with D unresolved. The V gene lost 5 bases and the J gene lost 0 bases, with 8 bases spanning the gap. The CDR3 runs 14 residues. Germline CDR1 SGHVS, CDR2 FNYEAQ. CDR3 loop: CASSQVVSGNTIYF. The CDR3, as DNA: TGTGCCAGCAGCCAAGTAGTCTCTGGAAACACCATATATTTT. The whole variable domain, remainder taken from reference TRBV7-6 and TRBJ1-3, is GAGVSQSPRYKVTKRGQDVALRCDPISGHVSLYWYRQALGQGPEFLTYFNYEAQQDKSGLPNDRFSAERPEGSISTLTIQRTEQRDSAMYRCASSQVVSGNTIYFGEGSWLTVV.

The chain recombines TRBV12-5 with TRBJ1-6, with D perhaps TRBD1 (6 bases). CDR3 length equals 17 residues. Germline-derived CDR1 and CDR2 are LGHNT and FRNRAP. Trimming removed 6 bases from V and 11 bases from J, with 26 bases in between. In nucleotides, the CDR3 is TGTGCTAGTGGCTTCACACCCCGACAGGAAATCGGTCCACCCCTCCACTTT. This sequence encodes CASGFTPRQEIGPPLHF.

The chain uses TRBV2 and TRBJ1-2; no clear D gene. V was clipped by 4 bases and J by 4 bases, with 10 bases between them. Germline lookup yields CDR1 SNHLY and CDR2 FYNNEI. This CDR3 comprises 13 residues. CDR3 amino acids: CASSAGRSYGYTF. The CDR3 nucleotides read TGTGCCAGCAGTGCGGGGAGGTCCTATGGCTACACCTTC. Variable domain in full (rest from reference TRBV2 and TRBJ1-2): EPEVTQTPSHQVTQMGQEVILRCVPISNHLYFYWYRQILGQKVEFLVSFYNNEISEKSEIFDDQFSVERPDGSNFTLKIRSTKLEDSAMYFCASSAGRSYGYTFGSGTRLTVV.

This chain uses TRBV6-1 with TRBJ2-7; D is perhaps TRBD1 (6 bases). Between the trimmed V and J ends, which lost 1 base and 0 bases, there was a span of 13 bases. Germline assignment: CDR1 MNHNS and CDR2 SASEGT. The CDR3 spans 16 residues. The DNA for the CDR3 is TGTGCCAGCAGTGAAGGACAGGCCAAACTCTCCTACGAGCAGTACTTC. Amino acid sequence: CASSEGQAKLSYEQYF.

The rearrangement links TRBV4-1 to TRBJ1-2; 7 bases are a match to TRBD1. The V segment lost 6 bases and the J segment 2 bases; nucleotides outside the gene matches: 9. Germline assignment: CDR1 MGHRA and CDR2 YSYEKL. The CDR3 sequence is 15 residues long. CDR3 bases: TGCGCCAGCAGGCGACAGGGTTCGAAGAACTATGGCTACACCTTC. This encodes CASRRQGSKNYGYTF.

This chain joins TRBV18 and TRBJ1-4, with 10 bases lining up with TRBD1. CDR3 length equals 16 residues. Germline lookup yields CDR1 KGHSH and CDR2 LQKENI. The junction had 3 bases not matched to a gene; V was cut back by 5 bases and J by 0 bases. The CDR3 DNA reads as TGTGCCAGCTCATCGGACAGGGGGGCAACTAATGAAAAACTGTTTTTT. Translating it yields CASSSDRGATNEKLFF.

The V call is TRBV3-1 (or the pseudogene TRBV3-2), the J call TRBJ1-5; a weak D match, TRBD1 (5 bases). Trimming shortened V by 1 base and J by 0 bases, and 10 bases separated the two germline ends. The germline V gene has CDR1 LGHDT and CDR2 YNNKEL (reference sequence). The CDR3 sequence is 16 residues long. CDR3 DNA: TGTGCCAGCAGCCAAGGGTCAGGGTATAGCAATCAGCCCCAGCATTTT. It is translated as CASSQGSGYSNQPQHF.

The rearrangement uses TRBV5-1 and TRBJ1-4; the D gene is possibly TRBD1 (5 bases). CDR1 and CDR2 (germline): SGHRS, YFSETQ. The length of the CDR3 is 13 residues. Trimming took off 7 bases at V and 11 bases at J, with 18 bases between the two ends. In DNA, the CDR3 is TGCGCCAGCCGCAGGGCCTCTAGTGAGAAACTGTTTTTT. Translation gives CASRRASSEKLFF.

The chain recombines TRBV5-5 with TRBJ1-4; D not resolved. Trimming removed 0 bases at V and 7 bases at J, with 13 bases between. Germline assignment: CDR1 SGHKS and CDR2 YYEKEE (reference sequence). The CDR3 extends over 15 amino acids. CDR3: CASSLEGVTFEKLFF. CDR3 coding DNA: TGTGCCAGCAGCTTGGAAGGAGTGACTTTTGAAAAACTGTTTTTT.

V gene TRBV7-2 combines with J gene TRBJ2-5; TRBD2 matches 7 bases. CDR1 is SGHTA, CDR2 FQGNSA, per germline. V trimming: 4 bases; J trimming: 5 bases; junction bases outside the gene matches: 10. The CDR3 runs 15 residues. The CDR3, as DNA: TGTGCCAGCAGCTCCGGTGAGAGGGAGGGGGAGACCCAGTACTTC. As protein: CASSSGEREGETQYF.

The chain uses TRBV3-1 (or the pseudogene TRBV3-2) and TRBJ1-2; D is unresolved. The CDR3 contains 14 residues. V lost 4 bases and J lost 7, with 16 bases in between. Germline V gene sequence: CDR1 LGHDT, CDR2 YNNKEL (reference sequence). DNA for the CDR3: TGTGCCAGCAGCCTCTTGGGGAGTCTCGTTGGCTACACCTTC. Protein product: CASSLLGSLVGYTF.

This chain uses TRBV19 with TRBJ1-1; no firm D call. The V and J ends lost 8 bases and 3 bases respectively, with 13 bases between them. The CDR3 runs to 13 residues. From germline, CDR1 is LNHDA and CDR2 SQIVND (reference sequence). The CDR3 DNA sequence: TGTGCCAGTGGACTAAAATGGGACACTGAAGCTTTCTTT. Translating it yields CASGLKWDTEAFF.

V gene TRBV18 combines with J gene TRBJ2-5, with a weak D call TRBD2 (7 bases). CDR1 KGHSH and CDR2 LQKENI come from the germline V gene. The CDR3 is made up of 14 amino acids. V lost 0 bases and J 5 bases, leaving 10 bases between the germline ends. The DNA for the CDR3 is TGTGCCAGCTCACCACCGGAGGGGGGGGAGACCCAGTACTTC. As protein: CASSPPEGGETQYF.

This chain joins TRBV6-4 and TRBJ1-6, with 7 bases lining up with TRBD1. CDR3 size: 14 residues. The trim removed 4 bases at V and 5 bases at J, leaving 2 bases unmatched. CDR1 is MRHNA, CDR2 SNTAGT, per germline. CDR3 nucleotides: TGTGCCAGCAGTGGGACAGGCGATAATTCACCCCTCCACTTT. The encoded protein is CASSGTGDNSPLHF.